The next 26 T cell receptor beta chains were all read from a single sample in a study of memory CD4+ T cells and cytomegalovirus serostatus. The method was immunoSEQ multiplex PCR; TCRdb's version includes in-frame clones alone and lacks a portion of them. The sample carries 40,000 to 60,000 clones, around 80% recorded once. The sort gate was single viable CD3+CD4+CD8-CD45RO+ cells for memory CD4+ T cells. Sequences were obtained from memory CD4+ T cells from blood. These receptors were collected from an adult in good health and CMV-seronegative.

The chain recombines TRBV30 with TRBJ1-3; D not resolved. CDR1 and CDR2 from the germline V gene are GTSNPN and SVGIG (reference sequence). The V and J ends lost 3 bases and 1 base respectively, with 7 bases between them. CDR3 length equals 13 residues. CDR3 DNA: TGTGCCTGGAGGGTCGTTTCTGGAAACACCATATATTTT. Amino acids: CAWRVVSGNTIYF.

The chain has TRBV6-5 and TRBJ1-1; D gene uncertain. The CDR3 extends over 14 amino acids. Germline V gives CDR1 MNHEY, CDR2 SVGAGI. Trimming removed 0 bases at V and 4 bases at J, with 9 bases between. The CDR3, as DNA: TGTGCCAGCAGTTACTCCTATGTCAGCACTGAAGCTTTCTTT. The encoded protein is CASSYSYVSTEAFF.

This chain joins TRBV29-1 and TRBJ2-3; no reliable D call. Trimming cost V 7 bases and J 0 bases, with 11 bases left between them. Germline V gives CDR1 SQVTM, CDR2 ANQGSEA. The CDR3 runs 13 residues. CDR3 residues: CSARALSTDTQYF. The DNA of the CDR3 is TGCAGCGCTCGCGCTTTAAGCACAGATACGCAGTATTTT.

The genes are TRBV5-6 and TRBJ1-1; possibly TRBD1 for D (6 bases). CDR3 length: 14 residues. Germline values: CDR1 SGHDT, CDR2 YYEEEE. V lost 4 bases and J lost 2, with 12 bases in between. CDR3: CASSIRDINTEAFF. In nucleotides, the CDR3 is TGTGCCAGCAGCATCCGGGACATCAACACTGAAGCTTTCTTT.

This clone was seen just once. The V and J genes are TRBV12-5 and TRBJ2-7; TRBD1 matches 9 bases. Trimming took 0 bases from V and 7 from J; bases not matched to a gene: 4. CDR3 size: 14 residues. Germline lookup yields CDR1 LGHNT and CDR2 FRNRAP. CDR3 amino acids: CASGLVRTGEEQYF. For the CDR3, the DNA is TGTGCTAGTGGTTTGGTAAGGACAGGGGAGGAGCAGTACTTC.

The chain joins TRBV5-1 to TRBJ1-6; TRBD1 is a possible D gene (5 bases). The CDR3 is 16 residues long. CDR1 is SGHRS and CDR2 is YFSETQ in the germline V gene. Trimming took 4 bases from V and 7 from J, leaving 18 bases between them. CDR3 in amino acids: CASSASTGTENSPLHF. The CDR3 DNA follows: TGCGCCAGCAGCGCATCTACCGGGACGGAGAATTCACCCCTCCACTTT.

The chain combines TRBV5-1 with TRBJ2-7; 7 bases align to TRBD1. V lost 4 bases and J lost 3; bases outside the gene matches: 10. The CDR3 is made up of 15 amino acids. Germline V gene lookup returns CDR1 SGHRS and CDR2 YFSETQ. The CDR3 nucleotides are TGCGCCAGCAGCGATCGAGGGGGCGCGATCTACGAGCAGTACTTC. Translation: CASSDRGGAIYEQYF.

The CDR3 nucleotides are TGCGCCAGCAGGAAAGACAGTTCGTCCGGGGAGCTGTTTTTT. Translated: CASRKDSSSGELFF. The chain couples TRBV5-1 to TRBJ2-2; D may be TRBD1 (5 bases). The CDR3 has 14 residues. V dropped 5 bases and J dropped 6 bases, with 14 bases sitting between them. CDR1 is SGHRS, CDR2 YFSETQ, per germline.

The rearrangement joins TRBV7-6 to TRBJ2-2, with D unclear. The CDR3 is made up of 13 amino acids. Germline loops: CDR1 SGHVS, CDR2 FNYEAQ. The germline V and J ends were trimmed by 6 bases and 6 bases, with 11 bases remaining between them. Here the CDR3 reads CASRVVPAGELFF. In DNA, the CDR3 is TGTGCCAGCAGGGTAGTCCCGGCCGGGGAGCTGTTTTTT.

The chain links TRBV5-8 to TRBJ1-2, with a tentative D call TRBD1 (6 bases). From germline, CDR1 is SGHTS and CDR2 YDEGEE. This CDR3 contains 14 residues. V was cut by 4 bases and J by 2 bases, with 12 bases left in between. CDR3 in amino acids: CASSRDMWNYGYTF. The CDR3 coding sequence is TGTGCCAGCAGCCGGGACATGTGGAACTATGGCTACACCTTC.

As regards this clone: Without the conserved terminal phenylalanine or tryptophan, this CDR3 likely stems from a read error. J is TRBJ1-1 and V is TRBV20-1; no firm D call. V was pared by 3 bases and J by 8 bases, with 10 bases between. Germline loops: CDR1 DFQATT, CDR2 SNEGSKA (reference sequence). The CDR3 runs to 11 residues. CDR3 coding DNA: TGCAGTGCTAGGGAAGACCGGGAAGCTTTCTCT. This codes for CSAREDREAFS.

The V and J genes are TRBV2 and TRBJ2-2; 11 nucleotides align to TRBD2. The CDR3 is 20 amino acids. Germline V gene sequence: CDR1 SNHLY, CDR2 FYNNEI. The V segment lost 6 bases and the J segment 0 bases; nucleotides outside the gene matches: 15. The CDR3 sequence: CASRDLMRLAGSSNTGELFF. Here the CDR3 DNA reads TGTGCCAGCAGGGACCTTATGAGACTAGCGGGATCCTCGAACACCGGGGAGCTGTTTTTT. Combining the CDR3 with reference TRBV2 and TRBJ2-2 gives the whole variable domain EPEVTQTPSHQVTQMGQEVILRCVPISNHLYFYWYRQILGQKVEFLVSFYNNEISEKSEIFDDQFSVERPDGSNFTLKIRSTKLEDSAMYFCASRDLMRLAGSSNTGELFFGEGSRLTVL.

This chain connects TRBV5-1 to TRBJ2-7, with 11 positions matching TRBD1. J was trimmed by 3 bases and V by 4 bases; bases with no gene match: 6. Germline CDR1 and CDR2: SGHRS and YFSETQ. The CDR3 is 15 residues long. The CDR3 DNA is TGCGCCAGCAGCCCCGGACAGGGGGCGTACTACGAGCAGTACTTC. It encodes CASSPGQGAYYEQYF.

This CDR3 reads CASSLGASIYEQYF. The CDR3 region has the DNA TGTGCCAGCAGCTTAGGGGCCTCGATCTACGAGCAGTACTTC. This chain uses TRBV11-2 with TRBJ2-7; D is ambiguous. V was shortened by 1 base and J by 3 bases, with 10 bases between the two germline ends. CDR1 and CDR2 from the germline V gene are SGHAT and FQNNGV. The CDR3 is 14 amino acids.

The chain joins TRBV6-1 to TRBJ2-2; 9 bases align to TRBD1. Germline values: CDR1 MNHNS, CDR2 SASEGT. V lost 5 bases to trimming and J lost 7 bases; unmatched junction nucleotides: 8. CDR3 size: 15 residues. The CDR3 DNA reads TGTGCCAGCAGTTTTGGGGACAGGGAAAACGGGGAGCTGTTTTTT. Translated, it gives CASSFGDRENGELFF.

This clone occurred once. V is TRBV28 and J is TRBJ1-4, with D perhaps TRBD1 (5 bases). Germline CDR1 reads MDHEN; CDR2 reads SYDVKM. The V gene lost 8 bases and the J gene lost 1 base, with 14 bases spanning the gap. CDR3 length: 15 amino acids. CDR3 residues: CASSQRGITNEKLFF. CDR3 nucleotides: TGTGCCAGCTCCCAGCGGGGGATAACTAATGAAAAACTGTTTTTT.

DNA of the CDR3: TGTGCCAGCAGCCAAGGTCAGGTTGGTCTCTTAGCCAAAAACATTCAGTACTTC. Translation: CASSQGQVGLLAKNIQYF. The rearrangement joins TRBV5-4 to TRBJ2-4, with unresolved D. Germline assignment: CDR1 SGHNT and CDR2 YYREEE (reference sequence). The CDR3 covers 18 residues. Trimming removed 4 bases from V and 0 bases from J, with 20 bases in between.

V usage is TRBV9 and J usage is TRBJ1-3; D is ambiguous. This CDR3 contains 15 residues. V was cut by 2 bases and J by 3 bases, with 12 bases left in between. Germline V gene sequence: CDR1 SGDLS, CDR2 YYNGEE. In DNA form, the CDR3 reads TGTGCCAGCAGCGTCTCGCCGGGAGATGGAAACACCATATATTTT. This gives the protein CASSVSPGDGNTIYF.

V usage is TRBV11-2 and J usage is TRBJ1-4; 7 bases are shared with TRBD1. Germline V gene data show CDR1 as SGHAT and CDR2 as FQNNGV. Trimming removed 5 bases from V and 8 bases from J; junction bases left unmatched: 11. The CDR3 is 15 residues long. CDR3: CASSPLQGTREKLFF. The CDR3 DNA reads TGTGCCAGCAGCCCGCTACAGGGGACGCGGGAAAAACTGTTTTTT.

This chain uses TRBV19 with TRBJ2-2; D possibly uses TRBD1 or TRBD2 (7 bases each). The CDR3 contains 13 residues. Per the germline V gene, CDR1 is LNHDA and CDR2 is SQIVND (reference sequence). Trimming removed 7 bases at V and 6 bases at J, with 12 bases between. In nucleotides, the CDR3 is TGTGCCAGTATAGCAGGGGGGGCCGGGGAGCTGTTTTTT. Translation: CASIAGGAGELFF.

J is TRBJ2-5 and V is TRBV10-3; D may be TRBD2 (6 bases). This CDR3 spans 14 amino acids. The germline CDR1 and CDR2 sequences are ENHRY and SYGVKD. The ends were cut back, 5 bases at V and 4 bases at J, with 14 bases in the middle. The CDR3: CAISFAGTGETQYF. The CDR3 DNA is TGTGCCATCAGTTTCGCGGGAACCGGAGAGACCCAGTACTTC.

The chain has TRBV11-2 and TRBJ1-2; no firm D call. V lost 3 bases and J lost 7, with 15 bases in between. Per germline, CDR1 SGHAT and CDR2 FQNNGV. The length of the CDR3 is 14 residues. The CDR3 DNA reads TGTGCCAGCAGCTTGGAGGGTTCCCAACGTGGCTACACCTTC. This sequence encodes CASSLEGSQRGYTF.

The sample holds a few counts of this clone. The V call is TRBV7-6, the J call TRBJ2-7; 8 nucleotides match TRBD2. The length of the CDR3 is 18 residues. Germline CDR1 is SGHVS and CDR2 is FNYEAQ. V lost 3 bases to trimming and J lost 3 bases; unmatched junction nucleotides: 16. The CDR3 bases are TGTGCCAGCAGCTTTAGGTCCCCAGTTTCGGGGGGGGACTACGAGCAGTACTTC. It encodes CASSFRSPVSGGDYEQYF.

The chain carries TRBV6-5 and TRBJ2-3; unclear D gene. Germline lookup yields CDR1 MNHEY and CDR2 SVGAGI. CDR3 length: 12 residues. V was clipped by 6 bases and J by 4 bases, with 8 bases between them. Here the CDR3 reads CASRRVPDTQYF. The CDR3 nucleotides are TGTGCCAGCAGACGAGTACCAGATACGCAGTATTTT.

J is TRBJ2-5 and V is TRBV5-1; D perhaps matches TRBD1 (5 bases). The CDR3 is 15 residues long. Trimming removed 4 bases from V and 2 bases from J, with 15 bases in between. Germline V CDR1 and CDR2: SGHRS, YFSETQ. The CDR3 DNA follows: TGCGCCAGCAGCCTCCTGCAGGGCCTACAAGAGACCCAGTACTTC. Translated: CASSLLQGLQETQYF. Looking up the rest from reference TRBV5-1 and TRBJ2-5 gives the full variable domain: KAGVTQTPRYLIKTRGQQVTLSCSPISGHRSVSWYQQTPGQGLQFLFEYFSETQRNKGNFPGRFSGRQFSNSRSEMNVSTLELGDSALYLCASSLLQGLQETQYFGPGTRLLVL.

This chain joins TRBV12-5 and TRBJ1-1, with D possibly being TRBD1 (6 bases). Germline V gene lookup returns CDR1 LGHNT and CDR2 FRNRAP. Between the trimmed V and J ends, which lost 5 bases and 6 bases, there was a span of 16 bases. CDR3 length: 14 amino acids. The CDR3 nucleotides read TGTGCTAGTGGTCCCTCTACAGGGATCGCTGAAGCTTTCTTT. Translated, it gives CASGPSTGIAEAFF. The variable domain in full, with the rest retrieved from reference TRBV12-5 and TRBJ1-1, is DARVTQTPRHKVTEMGQEVTMRCQPILGHNTVFWYRQTMMQGLELLAYFRNRAPLDDSGMPKDRFSAEMPDATLATLKIQPSEPRDSAVYFCASGPSTGIAEAFFGQGTRLTVV.